Given below is one T cell receptor beta chain in context. The data derive from a study of blood T cell repertoires in COVID-19. TCRdb's table, derived via immunoSEQ multiplex PCR, lists solely in-frame clones and lacks some. The sample yields some 290,000 clones, approximately 91% seen once. The specimen was PBMCs or T cells enriched from blood (not recorded which). This TCR was sampled from a woman between 40 and 50 years old with acute COVID-19.

The CDR3 reads CASSLNPGQGTDTQYF. In DNA form, the CDR3 reads TGTGCCAGCAGCCTGAACCCGGGACAGGGGACAGATACGCAGTATTTT. This chain uses TRBV7-9 with TRBJ2-3, with 10 positions matching TRBD1. The length of the CDR3 is 16 residues. Trimming at V came to 5 bases and at J to 3 bases, leaving 8 bases not matched to a gene. Per the germline V gene, CDR1 is SEHNR and CDR2 is FQNEAQ (reference sequence). The entire variable domain, with the rest obtained from reference TRBV7-9 and TRBJ2-3, is as follows: DTGVSQNPRHKITKRGQNVTFRCDPISEHNRLYWYRQTLGQGPEFLTYFQNEAQLEKSRLLSDRFSAERPKGSFSTLEIQRTEQGDSAMYLCASSLNPGQGTDTQYFGPGTRLTVL.